Listed below are T cell receptor beta chains from one sample, sequenced in a study of OX40 agonist ivuxolimab in advanced cancers. Using immunoSEQ multiplex PCR, the repertoire was profiled, and TCRdb retains in-frame clones only, with some absent. The sample carries 29,000 or so clones, around 90% recorded once. Sequences were derived from CD4+ or CD8+ T cells sorted from blood, sampled in a trial of the OX40 agonist ivuxolimab. These receptors all stem from an adult with an advanced solid tumor such as melanoma, head and neck, liver or kidney cancer. CDR3s leave out the opening cysteine and the closing phenylalanine or tryptophan. The order of the fields is V gene, J gene, CDR3 protein.

>TRBV6-5|TRBJ1-5
ASRSTGYGNQPQH
>TRBV5-1|TRBJ2-2
ASSLERQNTGELF
>TRBV6-5|TRBJ2-1
ASRYGTLNEQF
>TRBV9|TRBJ1-2
ASSVARQEYGYT
>TRBV7-9|TRBJ1-5
ASSFTGGNNQPQH
>TRBV4-1|TRBJ1-2
ASSQPGQGKGYT
>TRBV6-5|TRBJ1-4
ASSYGGTNEKLF
>TRBV5-4|TRBJ2-7
ASSGPTSGRAYEQY
>TRBV2|TRBJ1-4
ASSEGSRFPATNEKLF
>TRBV27|TRBJ2-7
ASSVGQINPYEQY
>TRBV5-4|TRBJ2-7
ASSLPGETYEQY
>TRBV4-1|TRBJ1-1
ASSQAYGTEAF
>TRBV13|TRBJ2-3
ASSSGLAVTDTQY
>TRBV4-2|TRBJ1-6
ASSQSGNSPLH
>TRBV4-1|TRBJ1-1
ASSQQTGGGEAF
>TRBV15|TRBJ1-3
ATSREGQATGNTIY
>TRBV11-2|TRBJ1-1
ASSLEPANTEAF
>TRBV4-1|TRBJ2-5
ASSQEWEGETQY
>TRBV9|TRBJ2-5
ASSPQRGGETQY
>TRBV4-2|TRBJ1-1
ASSQGTDANTEAF
>TRBV9|TRBJ1-5
ASSGGGSNQPQH
>TRBV30|TRBJ1-3
AWSVPTFVGNTIY
>TRBV4-1|TRBJ2-3
ASGQEGGRTSGATDTQY
>TRBV19|TRBJ2-7
ASSKESGWAYEQY
>TRBV2|TRBJ2-1
ASSEMISYNEQF
>TRBV19|TRBJ2-7
ASSPGPSSYEQY
>TRBV6-5|TRBJ1-2
ASSRNRGQGYT
>TRBV6-5|TRBJ2-5
ASSATSGVEETQY
>TRBV2|TRBJ2-7
ASSVAGLSSYEQY
>TRBV6-5|TRBJ2-3
ASTETDTQY
>TRBV10-3|TRBJ2-5
AIRQDRSQETQY
>TRBV11-1|TRBJ2-1
ASSLAGAPNEQF
>TRBV19|TRBJ2-7
ASSSASAADYEQY
>TRBV6-5|TRBJ1-2
ASSYSREQFS
>TRBV4-1|TRBJ2-5
ASSLALGETQY
>TRBV6-1|TRBJ1-2
ASRSGQGYYGYT
>TRBV14|TRBJ2-3
ASSRETGVADTQY
>TRBV6-1|TRBJ2-3
ASSEGSPGGPDTQY
>TRBV7-3|TRBJ1-2
ASSFADREYYGYT
>TRBV5-4|TRBJ2-5
ASGGWTGQETQY
>TRBV19|TRBJ2-7
ASSITGGPYEQY